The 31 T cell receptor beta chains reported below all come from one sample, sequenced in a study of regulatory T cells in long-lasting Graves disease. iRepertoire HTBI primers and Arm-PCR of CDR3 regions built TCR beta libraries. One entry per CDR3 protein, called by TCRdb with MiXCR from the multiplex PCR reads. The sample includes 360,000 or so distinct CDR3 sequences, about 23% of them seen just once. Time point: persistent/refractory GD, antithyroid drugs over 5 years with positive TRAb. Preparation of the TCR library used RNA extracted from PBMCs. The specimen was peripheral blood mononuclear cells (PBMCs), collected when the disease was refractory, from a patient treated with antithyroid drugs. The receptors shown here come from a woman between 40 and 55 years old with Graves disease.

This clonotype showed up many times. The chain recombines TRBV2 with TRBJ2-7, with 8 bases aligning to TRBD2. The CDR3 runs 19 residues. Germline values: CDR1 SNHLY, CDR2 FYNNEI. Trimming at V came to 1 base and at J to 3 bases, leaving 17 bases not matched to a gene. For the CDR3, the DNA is TGTGCCAGCAGTGAAGTAGGACGGGAGGGTTGGGACTGGCTCTACGAGCAGTACTTC. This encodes CASSEVGREGWDWLYEQYF.

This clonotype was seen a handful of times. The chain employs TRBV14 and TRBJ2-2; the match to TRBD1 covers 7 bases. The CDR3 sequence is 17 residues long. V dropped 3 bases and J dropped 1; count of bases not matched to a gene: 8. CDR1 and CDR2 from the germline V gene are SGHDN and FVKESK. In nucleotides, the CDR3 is TGTGCCAGCAGCCACCCTGGGGACAGCCTGAACACCGGGGAGCTGTTTTTT. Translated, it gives CASSHPGDSLNTGELFF.

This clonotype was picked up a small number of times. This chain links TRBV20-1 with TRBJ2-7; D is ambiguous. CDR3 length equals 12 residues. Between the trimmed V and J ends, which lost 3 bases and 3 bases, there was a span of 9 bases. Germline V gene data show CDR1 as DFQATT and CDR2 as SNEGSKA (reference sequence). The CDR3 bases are TGCAGTGCTAGGGAACCCGTCTACGAGCAGTACTTC. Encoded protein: CSAREPVYEQYF.

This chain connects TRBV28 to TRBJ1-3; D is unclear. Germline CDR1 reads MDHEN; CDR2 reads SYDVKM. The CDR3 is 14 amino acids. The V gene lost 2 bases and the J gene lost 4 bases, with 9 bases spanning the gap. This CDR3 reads CASSLVGIGNTIYF. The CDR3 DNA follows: TGTGCCAGCAGTTTAGTGGGGATCGGAAACACCATATATTTT.

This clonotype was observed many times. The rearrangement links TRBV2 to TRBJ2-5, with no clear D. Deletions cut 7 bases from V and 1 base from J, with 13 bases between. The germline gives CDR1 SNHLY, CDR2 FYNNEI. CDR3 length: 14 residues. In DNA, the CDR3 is TGTGCCAGCACAAATCGGTACGGCCAAGAGACCCAGTACTTC. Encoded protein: CASTNRYGQETQYF.

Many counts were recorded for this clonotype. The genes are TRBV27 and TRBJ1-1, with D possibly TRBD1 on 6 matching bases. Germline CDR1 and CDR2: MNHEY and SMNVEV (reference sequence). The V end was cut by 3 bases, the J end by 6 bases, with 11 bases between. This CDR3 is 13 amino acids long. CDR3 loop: CASSFWPGAEAFF. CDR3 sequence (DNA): TGTGCCAGCAGTTTTTGGCCAGGGGCTGAAGCTTTCTTT.

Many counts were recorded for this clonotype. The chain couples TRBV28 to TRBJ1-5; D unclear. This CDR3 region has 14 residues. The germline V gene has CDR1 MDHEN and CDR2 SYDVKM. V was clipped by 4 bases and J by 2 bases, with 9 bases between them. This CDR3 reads CASSSAYGNQPQHF. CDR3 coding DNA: TGTGCCAGCAGTTCCGCTTATGGCAATCAGCCCCAGCATTTT. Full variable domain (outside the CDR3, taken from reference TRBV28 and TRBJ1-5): DVKVTQSSRYLVKRTGEKVFLECVQDMDHENMFWYRQDPGLGLRLIYFSYDVKMKEKGDIPEGYSVSREKKERFSLILESASTNQTSMYLCASSSAYGNQPQHFGDGTRLSIL.

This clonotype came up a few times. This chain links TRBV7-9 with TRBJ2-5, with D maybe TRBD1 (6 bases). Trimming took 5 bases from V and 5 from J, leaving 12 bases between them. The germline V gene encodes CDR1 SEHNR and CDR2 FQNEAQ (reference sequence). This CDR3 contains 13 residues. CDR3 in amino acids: CASSPRTVETQYF. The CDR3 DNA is TGTGCCAGCAGCCCGCGGACAGTTGAGACCCAGTACTTC. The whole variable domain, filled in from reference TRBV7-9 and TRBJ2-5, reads DTGVSQNPRHKITKRGQNVTFRCDPISEHNRLYWYRQTLGQGPEFLTYFQNEAQLEKSRLLSDRFSAERPKGSFSTLEIQRTEQGDSAMYLCASSPRTVETQYFGPGTRLLVL.

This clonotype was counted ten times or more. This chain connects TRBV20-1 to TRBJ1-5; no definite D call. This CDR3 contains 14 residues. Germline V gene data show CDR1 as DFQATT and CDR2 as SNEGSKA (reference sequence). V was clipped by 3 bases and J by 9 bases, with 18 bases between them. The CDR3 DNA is TGCAGTGCTAGTGCGTTTTTTGGCGATCGGCCCCAGCATTTT. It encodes CSASAFFGDRPQHF.

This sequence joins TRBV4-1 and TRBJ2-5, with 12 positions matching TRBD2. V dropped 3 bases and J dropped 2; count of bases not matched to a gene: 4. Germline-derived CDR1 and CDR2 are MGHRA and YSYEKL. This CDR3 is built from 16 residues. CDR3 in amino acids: CASSHLLAGGQETQYF. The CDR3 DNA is TGCGCCAGCAGCCACCTACTAGCGGGAGGACAAGAGACCCAGTACTTC.

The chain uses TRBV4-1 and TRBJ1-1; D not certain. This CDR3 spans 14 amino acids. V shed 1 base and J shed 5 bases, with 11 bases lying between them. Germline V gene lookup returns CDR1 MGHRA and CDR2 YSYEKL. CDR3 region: CASSQAHLRTEAFF. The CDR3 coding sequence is TGCGCCAGCAGCCAAGCCCACCTACGGACTGAAGCTTTCTTT.

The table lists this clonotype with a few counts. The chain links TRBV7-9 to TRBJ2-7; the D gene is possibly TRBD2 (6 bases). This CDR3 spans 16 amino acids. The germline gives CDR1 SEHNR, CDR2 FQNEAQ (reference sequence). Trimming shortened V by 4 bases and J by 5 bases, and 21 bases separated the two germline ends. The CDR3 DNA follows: TGTGCCAGCAGCTCCTCAACCGGGAGCTTAGGCCACGAGCAGTACTTC. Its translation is CASSSSTGSLGHEQYF.

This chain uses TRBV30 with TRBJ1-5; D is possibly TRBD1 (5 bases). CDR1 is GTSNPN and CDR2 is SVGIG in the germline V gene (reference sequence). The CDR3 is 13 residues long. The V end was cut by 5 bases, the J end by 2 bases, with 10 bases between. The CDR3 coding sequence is TGTGCCTGGGCGGGAGGGGGCAATCAGCCCCAGCATTTT. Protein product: CAWAGGGNQPQHF.

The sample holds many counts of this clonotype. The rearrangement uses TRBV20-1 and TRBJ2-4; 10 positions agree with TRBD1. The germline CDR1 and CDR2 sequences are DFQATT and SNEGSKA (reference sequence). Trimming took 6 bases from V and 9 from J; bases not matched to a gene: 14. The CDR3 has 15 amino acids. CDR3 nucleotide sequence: TGCAGTGCCCCGGGACAGGGGACCGATCAAGGCATTCAGTACTTC. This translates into CSAPGQGTDQGIQYF.

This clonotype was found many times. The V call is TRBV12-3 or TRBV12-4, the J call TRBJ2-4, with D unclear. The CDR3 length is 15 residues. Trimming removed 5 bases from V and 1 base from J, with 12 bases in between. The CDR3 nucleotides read TGTGCCAGCAGTGCCGGTCTGATGGCCAAAAACATTCAGTACTTC. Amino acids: CASSAGLMAKNIQYF.

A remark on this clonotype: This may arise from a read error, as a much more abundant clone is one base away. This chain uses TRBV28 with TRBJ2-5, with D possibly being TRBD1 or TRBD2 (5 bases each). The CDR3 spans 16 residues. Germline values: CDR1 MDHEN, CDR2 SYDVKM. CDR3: CASSALLGTASYEQCF. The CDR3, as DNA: TGTGCCAGCAGTGCGCTCCTCGGGACGGCATCCTACGAGCAGTGCTTC.

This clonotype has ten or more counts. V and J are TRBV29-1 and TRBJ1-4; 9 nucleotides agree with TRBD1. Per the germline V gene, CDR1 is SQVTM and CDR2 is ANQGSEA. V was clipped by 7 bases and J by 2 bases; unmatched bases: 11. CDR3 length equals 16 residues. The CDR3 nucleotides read TGCAGCGCACAACAGGGGGCCATTTCTACTAATGAAAAACTGTTTTTT. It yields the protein CSAQQGAISTNEKLFF.

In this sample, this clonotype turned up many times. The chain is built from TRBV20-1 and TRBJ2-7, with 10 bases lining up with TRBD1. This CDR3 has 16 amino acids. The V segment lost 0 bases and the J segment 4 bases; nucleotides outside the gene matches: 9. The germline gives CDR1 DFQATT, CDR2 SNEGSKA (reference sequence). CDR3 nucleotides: TGCAGTGCTAGAGATTTTAAGACAGGGGGCTCGTACGAGCAGTACTTC. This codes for CSARDFKTGGSYEQYF.

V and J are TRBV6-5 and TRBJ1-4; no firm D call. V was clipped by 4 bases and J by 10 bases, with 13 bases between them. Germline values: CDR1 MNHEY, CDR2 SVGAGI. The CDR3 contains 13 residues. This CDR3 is CASSFGPVGKLFF. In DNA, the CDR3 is TGTGCCAGCAGTTTTGGGCCTGTAGGAAAACTGTTTTTT.

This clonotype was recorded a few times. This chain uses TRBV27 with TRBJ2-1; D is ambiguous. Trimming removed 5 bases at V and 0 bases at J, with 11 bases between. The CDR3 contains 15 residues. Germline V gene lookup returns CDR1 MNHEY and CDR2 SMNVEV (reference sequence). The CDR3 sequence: CASSLTRSSYNEQFF. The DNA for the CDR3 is TGTGCCAGCAGTCTAACAAGGAGCTCCTACAATGAGCAGTTCTTC.

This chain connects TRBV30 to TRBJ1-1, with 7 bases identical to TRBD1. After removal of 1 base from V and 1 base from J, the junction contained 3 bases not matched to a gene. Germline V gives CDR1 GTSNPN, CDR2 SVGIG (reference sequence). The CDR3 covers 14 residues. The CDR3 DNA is TGTGCCTGGAGTGCGGGACAGCCGAACACTGAAGCTTTCTTT. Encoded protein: CAWSAGQPNTEAFF.

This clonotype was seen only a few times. CDR3 coding DNA: TGTGCCATCCGTAGCGGGACAAGCTCCTACAATGAGCAGTTCTTC. Its translation: CAIRSGTSSYNEQFF. The chain carries TRBV10-3 and TRBJ2-1; 8 bases align to TRBD2. The CDR3 extends over 15 amino acids. Germline V gives CDR1 ENHRY, CDR2 SYGVKD. V lost 8 bases to trimming and J lost 0 bases; unmatched junction nucleotides: 6.

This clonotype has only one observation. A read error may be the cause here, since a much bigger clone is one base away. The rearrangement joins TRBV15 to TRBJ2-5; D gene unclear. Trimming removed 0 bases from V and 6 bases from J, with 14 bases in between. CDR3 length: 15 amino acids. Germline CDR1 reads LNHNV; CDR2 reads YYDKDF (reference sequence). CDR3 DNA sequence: TGTGCCACCAGCAGAGACGGCCACTCTTCCAAGACCCAGTACTTC. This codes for CATSRDGHSSKTQYF.

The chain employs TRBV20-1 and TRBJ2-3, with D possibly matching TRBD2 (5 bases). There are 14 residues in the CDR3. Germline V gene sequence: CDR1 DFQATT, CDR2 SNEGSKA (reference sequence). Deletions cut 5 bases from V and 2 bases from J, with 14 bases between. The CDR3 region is CSARRTPLTDTQYF. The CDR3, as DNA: TGCAGTGCTCGGAGGACTCCCCTCACAGATACGCAGTATTTT.

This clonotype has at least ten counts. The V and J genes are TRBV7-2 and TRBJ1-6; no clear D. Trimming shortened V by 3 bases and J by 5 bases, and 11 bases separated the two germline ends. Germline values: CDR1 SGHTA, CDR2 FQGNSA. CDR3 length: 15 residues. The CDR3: CASSLSSTDNSPLHF. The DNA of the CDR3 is TGTGCCAGCAGCTTGAGTAGTACTGATAATTCACCCCTCCACTTT.

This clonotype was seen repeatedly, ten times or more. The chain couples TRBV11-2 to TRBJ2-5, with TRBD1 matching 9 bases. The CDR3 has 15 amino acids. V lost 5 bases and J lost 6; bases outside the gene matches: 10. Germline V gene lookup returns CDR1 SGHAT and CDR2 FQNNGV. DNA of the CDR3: TGTGCCAGCAGCCTCACAGGGGGCGAGCGGAAGACCCAGTACTTC. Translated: CASSLTGGERKTQYF.

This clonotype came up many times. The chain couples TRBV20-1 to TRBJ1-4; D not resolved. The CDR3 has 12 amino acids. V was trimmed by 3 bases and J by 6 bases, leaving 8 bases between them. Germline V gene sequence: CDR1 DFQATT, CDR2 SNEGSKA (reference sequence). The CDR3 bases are TGCAGTGCTAGGTCGACGGATGAAAAACTGTTTTTT. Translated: CSARSTDEKLFF.

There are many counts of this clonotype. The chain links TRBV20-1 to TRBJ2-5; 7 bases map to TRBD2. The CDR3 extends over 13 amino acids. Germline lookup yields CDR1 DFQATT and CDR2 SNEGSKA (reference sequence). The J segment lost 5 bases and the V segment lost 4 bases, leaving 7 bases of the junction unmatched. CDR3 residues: CSATPVGGETQYF. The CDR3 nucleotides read TGCAGTGCTACTCCCGTGGGAGGGGAGACCCAGTACTTC.

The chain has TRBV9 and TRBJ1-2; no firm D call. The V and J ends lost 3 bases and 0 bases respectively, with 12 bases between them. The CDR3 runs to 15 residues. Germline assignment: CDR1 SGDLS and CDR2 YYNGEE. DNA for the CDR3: TGTGCCAGCAGCGGACTACACCGCTCTAACTATGGCTACACCTTC. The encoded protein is CASSGLHRSNYGYTF.

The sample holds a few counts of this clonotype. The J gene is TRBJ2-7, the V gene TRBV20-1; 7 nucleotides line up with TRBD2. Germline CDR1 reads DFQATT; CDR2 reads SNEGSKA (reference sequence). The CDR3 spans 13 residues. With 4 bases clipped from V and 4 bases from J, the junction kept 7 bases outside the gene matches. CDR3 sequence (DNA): TGCAGTGCTACTCTAGCGGAGCTTTACGAGCAGTACTTC. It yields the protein CSATLAELYEQYF.

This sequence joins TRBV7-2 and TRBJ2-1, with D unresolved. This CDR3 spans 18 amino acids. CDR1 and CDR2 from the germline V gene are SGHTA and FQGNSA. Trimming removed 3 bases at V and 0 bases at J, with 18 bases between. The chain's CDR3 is CASSFGARYELSYNEQFF. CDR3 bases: TGTGCCAGCAGCTTCGGCGCGCGGTATGAACTCTCCTACAATGAGCAGTTCTTC. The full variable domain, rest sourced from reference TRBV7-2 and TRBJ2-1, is GAGVSQSPSNKVTEKGKDVELRCDPISGHTALYWYRQSLGQGLEFLIYFQGNSAPDKSGLPSDRFSAERTGGSVSTLTIQRTQQEDSAVYLCASSFGARYELSYNEQFFGPGTRLTVL.